The source of this T cell receptor (beta chain) is a study of technical replicates of blood from a handful of donors (dated by TCRdb to the late 2010s). The junction shows trimming of 8 bases on V and 5 bases on J, plus 12 bases between the germline ends. The CDR3 contains 12 residues, cysteine and phenylalanine counted. Just the 36-base CDR3 DNA is kept, in frame starting at base 1. CDR1 and CDR2 are read off the germline V gene as MDHEN and SYDVKM. Turning to this clone: The clone's antigen remains unknown. Per-base quality was not reported, and no clone a single base away is much larger than it.

The protocol used for the library was the immunoSEQ multiplex PCR assay. Held by TCRdb, this immuneACCESS table contains in-frame sequences only and omits some clones. Under half of the omission traces to an unresolved V gene where checked; the cause of the rest is unknown. The sample table contains about 88,000 clones; only one count was recorded for around 90% of them. Roughly 0.26% of the sample is held by the ten biggest clonotypes. The sequence joins TRBV28 to TRBJ2-5; the D segment cannot be called with confidence. Sample: T cells isolated from PBMCs. The receptor was isolated from a human donor in good health. The DNA is as follows: TGTGCCAGCGTAGACATCCTGGAGACCCAGTACTTC. This translates into CASVDILETQYF.